These 32 T cell receptor beta chains share one sample of origin, sequenced in a study of control samples from healthy donors and cancer patients. Sequenced by immunoSEQ multiplex PCR; TCRdb stores in-frame clones only, minus some. Across about 210,000 clones, the top ten clones capture roughly 2.2% of the sample. Sequencing used blood. The receptors shown here come from a woman aged 30 to 39 in good health.

The V and J genes are TRBV15 and TRBJ2-1; D might be TRBD2 (5 bases). The germline V and J ends were trimmed by 4 bases and 9 bases, with 16 bases remaining between them. The CDR3 loop spans 14 amino acids. The V gene's germline CDR1 is LNHNV and CDR2 YYDKDF (reference sequence). CDR3 sequence reads: CATSTGLPRGEQFF. The CDR3 nucleotides read TGTGCCACCAGCACTGGACTGCCCCGCGGTGAGCAGTTCTTC.

The CDR3 region has the DNA TGTGCCAGCAGTTCTACAGGGTTTACAGAGACCCAGTACTTC. This gives the protein CASSSTGFTETQYF. This rearrangement joins TRBV6-5 to TRBJ2-5; a possible D gene is TRBD1 (6 bases). Trimming took 4 bases from V and 4 from J, leaving 13 bases between them. The V gene's germline CDR1 is MNHEY and CDR2 SVGAGI. The CDR3 loop spans 14 amino acids.

The J gene is TRBJ2-5, the V gene TRBV19, with TRBD1 as a possible D gene (5 bases). The CDR3 runs 13 residues. Germline CDR1 is LNHDA and CDR2 is SQIVND (reference sequence). V lost 4 bases, J lost 1 base, and 7 bases lay in between. The CDR3 DNA is TGTGCCAGTAGTACCCAGGGCCAAGAGACCCAGTACTTC. Translated: CASSTQGQETQYF.

This sequence joins TRBV3-1 (or the pseudogene TRBV3-2) and TRBJ1-1, with 9 positions matching TRBD1. Germline loops: CDR1 LGHDT, CDR2 YNNKEL (reference sequence). V was clipped by 3 bases and J by 2 bases; unmatched bases: 16. The CDR3 extends over 19 amino acids. The CDR3 sequence is CASSHSTYRGRRGNTEAFF. The DNA of the CDR3 is TGTGCCAGCAGCCACTCCACGTACAGGGGGCGCAGGGGCAACACTGAAGCTTTCTTT.

This rearrangement joins TRBV11-2 to TRBJ1-2; 7 bases agree with TRBD1. Germline loops: CDR1 SGHAT, CDR2 FQNNGV. CDR3 length equals 14 residues. The trim removed 2 bases at V and 4 bases at J, leaving 4 bases unmatched. Written as DNA, the CDR3 is TGTGCCAGCAGCTTACAGGGGGGGCTCTATGGCTACACCTTC. Translating gives CASSLQGGLYGYTF.

The chain uses TRBV19 and TRBJ1-1, with TRBD1 identical over 7 bases. This CDR3 has 15 residues. Germline V gene sequence: CDR1 LNHDA, CDR2 SQIVND (reference sequence). V lost 8 bases and J lost 1; bases outside the gene matches: 10. The CDR3 nucleotides are TGTGCCAGTGCCGGAACGCGGACAGGGAACACTGAAGCTTTCTTT. It specifies CASAGTRTGNTEAFF. The full variable domain, completed using reference TRBV19 and TRBJ1-1, is DGGITQSPKYLFRKEGQNVTLSCEQNLNHDAMYWYRQDPGQGLRLIYYSQIVNDFQKGDIAEGYSVSREKKESFPLTVTSAQKNPTAFYLCASAGTRTGNTEAFFGQGTRLTVV.

The chain links TRBV3-1 (or the pseudogene TRBV3-2) to TRBJ2-3, with D tentatively TRBD1 (5 bases). Germline V gene data show CDR1 as LGHDT and CDR2 as YNNKEL (reference sequence). The V gene lost 4 bases and the J gene lost 10 bases, with 33 bases spanning the gap. The CDR3 is 19 residues long. Here the CDR3 reads CASSRIAPSTTAPFGAQYF. Written as DNA, the CDR3 is TGTGCCAGCAGCCGGATTGCCCCATCAACGACAGCCCCGTTCGGTGCGCAGTATTTT.

The chain joins TRBV4-2 to TRBJ1-1, with D maybe TRBD1 (5 bases). This CDR3 is 14 amino acids long. V was clipped by 1 base and J by 1 base, with 7 bases between them. In germline, CDR1 is LGHNA, CDR2 YNFKEQ. The CDR3 loop is CASSQGGGNTEAFF. As DNA, the CDR3 is TGTGCCAGCAGCCAAGGCGGGGGGAACACTGAAGCTTTCTTT.

V usage is TRBV3-1 (or the pseudogene TRBV3-2) and J usage is TRBJ1-2; 7 bases fit TRBD1. Germline V gene lookup returns CDR1 LGHDT and CDR2 YNNKEL (reference sequence). Losses at the gene ends were 5 bases for V and 4 bases for J; bases not matched to a gene: 10. The length of the CDR3 is 15 residues. The chain's CDR3 is CASSLAGDSLYGYTF. The CDR3 region has the DNA TGTGCCAGCAGCTTGGCAGGGGACAGCCTCTATGGCTACACCTTC.

The chain couples TRBV3-1 (or the pseudogene TRBV3-2) to TRBJ2-1; D gene ambiguous. Trimming shortened V by 6 bases and J by 5 bases, and 8 bases separated the two germline ends. The V gene's germline CDR1 is LGHDT and CDR2 YNNKEL (reference sequence). The CDR3 extends over 12 amino acids. The CDR3 protein is CASRHTNNEQFF. CDR3 nucleotides: TGTGCCAGCAGGCACACAAACAATGAGCAGTTCTTC.

CDR3 sequence: CATSDPTGSHYGYTF. CDR3 bases: TGTGCCACCAGTGATCCGACAGGGAGCCACTATGGCTACACCTTC. The chain has TRBV24-1 and TRBJ1-2; TRBD1 agrees at 7 bases. The germline gives CDR1 KGHDR, CDR2 SFDVKD. Unmatched junction bases numbered 6, after V lost 3 bases and J lost 3 bases. This CDR3 contains 15 residues.

Here the CDR3 DNA reads TGTGCCAGCAGCATGGCGGTTAGGGGGCCGGTGGACACTGAAGCTTTCTTT. Its protein product is CASSMAVRGPVDTEAFF. This chain joins TRBV5-4 and TRBJ1-1; the match to TRBD1 covers 7 bases. Looked up from germline, CDR1 is SGHNT and CDR2 is YYREEE (reference sequence). V dropped 4 bases and J dropped 3; count of bases not matched to a gene: 15. The CDR3 has 17 residues.

This sequence joins TRBV28 and TRBJ2-1, with 10 bases lining up with TRBD2. The CDR3 sequence is 15 residues long. J gave up 6 bases and V 6 bases, and 8 bases lay outside the gene matches. CDR1 and CDR2 from the germline V gene are MDHEN and SYDVKM. The CDR3 protein is CASRMGLAKANEQFF. As DNA, the CDR3 is TGTGCCAGCAGAATGGGACTAGCGAAGGCCAATGAGCAGTTCTTC.

The V call is TRBV5-6, the J call TRBJ1-1; 10 bases fit TRBD1. Losses at the gene ends were 5 bases for V and 4 bases for J; bases not matched to a gene: 11. CDR1 SGHDT and CDR2 YYEEEE come from the germline V gene. CDR3 size: 16 residues. The CDR3 protein is CASRGTGVFRSTEAFF. Here the CDR3 DNA reads TGTGCCAGCAGAGGGACAGGGGTTTTTCGGAGCACTGAAGCTTTCTTT.

CDR3 residues: CASSRSGTGRYEQYF. In nucleotides, the CDR3 is TGTGCCAGCAGTCGATCCGGGACAGGGCGCTACGAGCAGTACTTC. This chain links TRBV6-6 with TRBJ2-7; 9 bases map to TRBD1. This CDR3 has 15 residues. Trimming removed 5 bases from V and 3 bases from J; junction bases left unmatched: 8. Germline CDR1 reads MNHNY; CDR2 reads SVGAGI (reference sequence).

A remark on this clone: The same CDR3 can be traced to other DNA sequences in this sample. The chain employs TRBV9 and TRBJ2-1, with D possibly TRBD1 on 5 matching bases. Between the trimmed V and J ends, which lost 0 bases and 2 bases, there was a span of 9 bases. This CDR3 is 15 amino acids long. CDR1 and CDR2 from the germline V gene are SGDLS and YYNGEE. The DNA for the CDR3 is TGTGCCAGCAGCGTAGGGCAGGGAACCTACAATGAGCAGTTCTTC. Protein sequence: CASSVGQGTYNEQFF.

The chain recombines TRBV7-2 with TRBJ1-5, with D unclear. Germline V gene sequence: CDR1 SGHTA, CDR2 FQGNSA. Trimming cost V 1 base and J 5 bases, with 9 bases left between them. This CDR3 has 14 residues. The CDR3 DNA reads as TGTGCCAGCAGCTTAGTCAGTGGGGATCAGCCCCAGCATTTT. As protein: CASSLVSGDQPQHF.

V gene TRBV3-1 (or the pseudogene TRBV3-2) combines with J gene TRBJ1-3, with D unresolved. V was pared by 6 bases and J by 8 bases, with 8 bases between. The CDR3 runs 11 residues. Per germline, CDR1 LGHDT and CDR2 YNNKEL (reference sequence). In nucleotides, the CDR3 is TGTGCCAGCAGAGAAGCGGACACCATATATTTT. Translation gives CASREADTIYF.

This rearrangement joins TRBV10-3 to TRBJ1-1, with D possibly matching TRBD1 (5 bases). Germline CDR1 ENHRY, CDR2 SYGVKD. The CDR3 totals 15 residues. Trimming stripped 2 bases from V and 1 base from J, with 11 bases between. In DNA, the CDR3 is TGTGCCATCAGTGAGGCCGGGACGGCGAACACTGAAGCTTTCTTT. Residues: CAISEAGTANTEAFF.

This chain connects TRBV7-8 to TRBJ2-4; 7 bases are shared with TRBD2. The CDR3 runs to 18 residues. Per germline, CDR1 SGHVS and CDR2 FQNEAQ. Trimming removed 5 bases from V and 0 bases from J; junction bases left unmatched: 13. The CDR3 protein is CASSQDGGWVLAKNIQYF. DNA for the CDR3: TGTGCCAGCAGCCAAGACGGGGGGTGGGTCCTAGCCAAAAACATTCAGTACTTC.

The chain recombines TRBV19 with TRBJ1-2, with 7 positions matching TRBD1. Trimming cost V 6 bases and J 2 bases; bases outside gene matches: 9. Germline V CDR1 and CDR2: LNHDA, SQIVND (reference sequence). The CDR3 contains 15 residues. CDR3 sequence: CASRYGTELNYGYTF. CDR3 bases: TGTGCCAGTAGGTATGGGACAGAGCTAAACTATGGCTACACCTTC. Full variable domain (remainder filled in from reference TRBV19 and TRBJ1-2): DGGITQSPKYLFRKEGQNVTLSCEQNLNHDAMYWYRQDPGQGLRLIYYSQIVNDFQKGDIAEGYSVSREKKESFPLTVTSAQKNPTAFYLCASRYGTELNYGYTFGSGTRLTVV.

The gene calls are TRBV3-1 (or the pseudogene TRBV3-2) and TRBJ2-1; no firm D call. V was shortened by 1 base and J by 12 bases, with 16 bases between the two germline ends. The CDR3 has 14 residues. The germline V gene has CDR1 LGHDT and CDR2 YNNKEL (reference sequence). CDR3 in amino acids: CASSQVGTFLGQFF. The CDR3 DNA reads TGTGCCAGCAGCCAAGTGGGCACCTTCCTAGGGCAGTTCTTC.

The chain links TRBV6-2 or TRBV6-3 to TRBJ1-6, with D unresolved. The germline V gene encodes CDR1 MNHEY and CDR2 SVGEGT. The CDR3 runs 13 residues. Trimming stripped 4 bases from V and 18 bases from J, with 19 bases between. CDR3: CASSSPRGSSSHF. CDR3 nucleotides: TGTGCCAGCAGTTCCCCCAGAGGATCGTCGTCCCACTTT.

The chain uses TRBV28 and TRBJ2-7; a possible D gene is TRBD1 (6 bases). The CDR3 covers 15 residues. Germline CDR1 MDHEN, CDR2 SYDVKM. V lost 5 bases and J lost 1, with 15 bases in between. The CDR3 loop reads CASSAPRGTSYEQYF. For the CDR3, the DNA is TGTGCCAGCAGTGCCCCCAGGGGTACGTCCTACGAGCAGTACTTC.

V gene TRBV5-1 combines with J gene TRBJ2-7, with D maybe TRBD1 (5 bases). V lost 5 bases and J lost 4, with 10 bases in between. In germline, CDR1 is SGHRS, CDR2 YFSETQ. The CDR3 is 12 amino acids. The CDR3 is CASSQGGYEQYF. The DNA for the CDR3 is TGCGCCAGCAGTCAGGGTGGGTACGAGCAGTACTTC. The variable domain in full, completed from reference TRBV5-1 and TRBJ2-7, reads KAGVTQTPRYLIKTRGQQVTLSCSPISGHRSVSWYQQTPGQGLQFLFEYFSETQRNKGNFPGRFSGRQFSNSRSEMNVSTLELGDSALYLCASSQGGYEQYFGPGTRLTVT.

As to this clone: The sample holds other DNA sequences that translate to the same CDR3. This chain connects TRBV5-1 to TRBJ1-1; weak D call: TRBD1 (5 bases). V gave up 5 bases and J gave up 1 base, with 15 bases separating them. Germline CDR1 SGHRS, CDR2 YFSETQ. CDR3 length: 15 residues. The CDR3 DNA reads as TGCGCCAGCAGGGAGCAGGGTCACACGAACACTGAAGCTTTCTTT. Translated: CASREQGHTNTEAFF.

J is TRBJ1-2 and V is TRBV3-1 (or the pseudogene TRBV3-2); perhaps TRBD1 as D (5 bases). CDR3 length: 14 residues. V was clipped by 1 base and J by 8 bases, with 14 bases between them. The germline CDR1 and CDR2 sequences are LGHDT and YNNKEL (reference sequence). In DNA, the CDR3 is TGTGCCAGCAGCCAAGGTCAGGGTCGTTTCGGCTACACCTTC. It codes for CASSQGQGRFGYTF.

The rearrangement uses TRBV6-2 or TRBV6-3 and TRBJ2-3; 7 bases match TRBD2. The CDR3 extends over 16 amino acids. Germline-derived CDR1 and CDR2 are MNHEY and SVGEGT. V lost 4 bases and J lost 0; bases outside the gene matches: 7. Here the CDR3 DNA reads TGTGCCAGCAGTTGGGTACTAGCGCCTAGCACAGATACGCAGTATTTT. Its protein is CASSWVLAPSTDTQYF.

This sequence joins TRBV27 and TRBJ2-7; D is undetermined. Between the trimmed V and J ends, which lost 2 bases and 2 bases, there was a span of 13 bases. This CDR3 has 15 amino acids. Germline values: CDR1 MNHEY, CDR2 SMNVEV (reference sequence). The CDR3 sequence: CASSLRSGLTYEQYF. The CDR3, as DNA: TGTGCCAGCAGTTTAAGGTCAGGCCTAACCTACGAGCAGTACTTC.

This chain joins TRBV7-9 and TRBJ2-7; a weak D match, TRBD1 (5 bases). CDR1 SEHNR and CDR2 FQNEAQ come from the germline V gene (reference sequence). The CDR3 covers 13 residues. The V end was cut by 3 bases, the J end by 3 bases, with 9 bases between. CDR3 sequence (DNA): TGTGCCAGCAGCTTTGGGGCAGGCTACGAGCAGTACTTC. This translates into CASSFGAGYEQYF.

In regard to this clone: This specimen includes other DNA sequences encoding the same CDR3. This rearrangement joins TRBV6-5 to TRBJ1-2; no definite D call. There are 11 residues in the CDR3. In germline, CDR1 is MNHEY, CDR2 SVGAGI. Trimming cost V 2 bases and J 7 bases, with 5 bases left between them. The CDR3 protein is CASSYGGGYTF. Written as DNA, the CDR3 is TGTGCCAGCAGTTACGGTGGTGGCTACACCTTC.

The CDR3 is CASSENRDQGHEQYF. CDR3 sequence (DNA): TGTGCCAGCAGCGAGAACCGGGACCAAGGGCACGAGCAGTACTTC. V and J are TRBV7-8 and TRBJ2-7; D possibly matches TRBD1 or TRBD2 (5 bases each). Trimming stripped 5 bases from V and 5 bases from J, with 19 bases between. This CDR3 comprises 15 residues. Germline V CDR1 and CDR2: SGHVS, FQNEAQ. Full variable domain (remainder filled in from reference TRBV7-8 and TRBJ2-7): GAGVSQSPRYKVAKRGQDVALRCDPISGHVSLFWYQQALGQGPEFLTYFQNEAQLDKSGLPSDRFFAERPEGSVSTLKIQRTQQEDSAVYLCASSENRDQGHEQYFGPGTRLTVT.